Reported below is one TCR beta chain. Treatment in this sample: randomized to nivolumab then ipilimumab (arm A) or the reverse (arm B). Live CD3+CD8+ CD19− CD56− cells were sorted from PBMCs. The data belong to a study of sequential checkpoint blockade in melanoma. Repertoires were generated with immunoSEQ multiplex PCR, while TCRdb's copy carries only in-frame clones and drops some. The sample shows 15,000 to 20,000 clones, 55% to 70% of them seen only once. This CDR3 contains 15 residues. V was trimmed by 2 bases and J by 4 bases, leaving 14 bases between them. Germline V gene sequence: CDR1 MNHNS, CDR2 SASEGT.

The origin of this receptor is a human donor with melanoma. Sequencing was performed on CD8+ T cells sorted from blood (inferred from file names), taken from a patient given nivolumab and ipilimumab in sequence. This chain uses TRBV6-1 with TRBJ1-2; possible D gene TRBD1, 5 bases. The DNA of the CDR3 is TGTGCCAGCAGTGAATTGGGTGGAGACAGCTATGGCTACACCTTC. It is translated as CASSELGGDSYGYTF.